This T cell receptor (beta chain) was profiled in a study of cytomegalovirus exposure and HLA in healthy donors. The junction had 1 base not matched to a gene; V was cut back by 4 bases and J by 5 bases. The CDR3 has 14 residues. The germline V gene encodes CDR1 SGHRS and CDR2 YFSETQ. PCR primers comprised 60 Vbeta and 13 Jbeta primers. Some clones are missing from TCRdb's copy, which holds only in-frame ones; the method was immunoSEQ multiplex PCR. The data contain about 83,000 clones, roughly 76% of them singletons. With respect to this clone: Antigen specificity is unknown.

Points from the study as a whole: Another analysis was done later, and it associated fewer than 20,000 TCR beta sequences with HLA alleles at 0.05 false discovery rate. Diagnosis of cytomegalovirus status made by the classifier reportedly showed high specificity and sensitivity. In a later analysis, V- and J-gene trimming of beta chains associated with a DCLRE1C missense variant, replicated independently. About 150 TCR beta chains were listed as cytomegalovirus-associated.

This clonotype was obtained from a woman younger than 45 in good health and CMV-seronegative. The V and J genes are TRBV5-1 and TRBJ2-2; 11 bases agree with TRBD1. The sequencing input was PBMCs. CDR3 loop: CASSGQGATGELFF. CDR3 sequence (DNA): TGCGCCAGCAGCGGACAGGGGGCAACCGGGGAGCTGTTTTTT.